This TCR beta chain is drawn from a study of cytomegalovirus exposure and HLA in healthy donors. Among the donors, all were healthy bone marrow donors. The V segment lost 0 bases and the J segment 4 bases; nucleotides outside the gene matches: 7. CDR1 SGDLS and CDR2 YYNGEE come from the germline V gene. There are 17 residues in the CDR3. PCR employed 60 Vbeta and 13 Jbeta primers. Using immunoSEQ multiplex PCR, the repertoire was profiled, and TCRdb retains in-frame clones only, with some absent. The table includes roughly 170,000 clones, around 83% detected once. About this clone itself: What it binds is unknown.

Study-wide findings and caveats: Rarity characterized most TCR sequences, yet some public TCRs appeared in many donors. Investigators reported 150 to 200 TCR beta chains as tied to cytomegalovirus.

Sequenced: PBMCs. J is TRBJ2-3 and V is TRBV9; 11 nucleotides agree with TRBD2. This TCR came from a man aged 50 to 59 in good health and CMV-seronegative. CDR3 nucleotides: TGTGCCAGCAGCGTAGCGGGTAGCGGGGGGGCTGCAGATACGCAGTATTTT. This codes for CASSVAGSGGAADTQYF.